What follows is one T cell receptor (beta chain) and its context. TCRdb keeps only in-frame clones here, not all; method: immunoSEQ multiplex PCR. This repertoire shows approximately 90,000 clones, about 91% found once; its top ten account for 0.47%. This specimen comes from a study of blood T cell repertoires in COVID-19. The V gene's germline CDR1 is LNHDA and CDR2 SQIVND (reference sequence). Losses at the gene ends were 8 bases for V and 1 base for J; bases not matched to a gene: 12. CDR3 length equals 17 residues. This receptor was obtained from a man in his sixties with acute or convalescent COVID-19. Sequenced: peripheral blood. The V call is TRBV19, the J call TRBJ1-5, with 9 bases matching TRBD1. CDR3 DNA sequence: TGTGCCAGTGTGCCGGGACAGGGAGGGGGAAGCAATCAGCCCCAGCATTTT. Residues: CASVPGQGGGSNQPQHF.